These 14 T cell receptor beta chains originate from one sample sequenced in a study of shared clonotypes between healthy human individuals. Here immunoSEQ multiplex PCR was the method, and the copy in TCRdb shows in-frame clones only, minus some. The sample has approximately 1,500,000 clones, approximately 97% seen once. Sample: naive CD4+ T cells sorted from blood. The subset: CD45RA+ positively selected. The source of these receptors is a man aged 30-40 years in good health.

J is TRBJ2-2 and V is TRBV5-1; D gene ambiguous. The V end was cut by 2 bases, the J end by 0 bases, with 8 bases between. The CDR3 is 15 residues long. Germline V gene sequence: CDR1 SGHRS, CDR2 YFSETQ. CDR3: CASSFRSSNTGELFF. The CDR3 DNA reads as TGCGCCAGCAGCTTCCGGAGTTCGAACACCGGGGAGCTGTTTTTT.

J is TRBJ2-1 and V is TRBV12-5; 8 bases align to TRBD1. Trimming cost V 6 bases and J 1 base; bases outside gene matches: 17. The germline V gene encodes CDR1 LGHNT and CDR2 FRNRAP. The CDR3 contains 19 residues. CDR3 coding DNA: TGTGCTAGTGGATCCTCCCTTCTGCAGGGGGCTGTTTCCTACAATGAGCAGTTCTTC. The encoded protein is CASGSSLLQGAVSYNEQFF. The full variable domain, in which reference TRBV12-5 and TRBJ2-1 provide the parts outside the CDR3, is DARVTQTPRHKVTEMGQEVTMRCQPILGHNTVFWYRQTMMQGLELLAYFRNRAPLDDSGMPKDRFSAEMPDATLATLKIQPSEPRDSAVYFCASGSSLLQGAVSYNEQFFGPGTRLTVL.

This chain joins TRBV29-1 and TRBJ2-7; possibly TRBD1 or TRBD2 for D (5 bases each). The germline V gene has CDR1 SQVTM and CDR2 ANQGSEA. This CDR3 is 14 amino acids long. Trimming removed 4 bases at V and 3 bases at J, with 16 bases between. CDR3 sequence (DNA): TGCAGCGTTGTTGACAGACTAACATTCTACGAGCAGTACTTC. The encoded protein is CSVVDRLTFYEQYF.

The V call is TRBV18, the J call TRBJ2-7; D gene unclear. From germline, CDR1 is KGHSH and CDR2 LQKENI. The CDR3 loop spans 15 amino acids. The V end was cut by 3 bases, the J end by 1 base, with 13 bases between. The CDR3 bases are TGTGCCAGCTCACCGCTACCCCATGGGTCCTACGAGCAGTACTTC. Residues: CASSPLPHGSYEQYF.

DNA for the CDR3: TGTGCCACCAGCAGAGATAGGCTAGCGGGAATTGGAGATACGCAGTATTTT. Residues: CATSRDRLAGIGDTQYF. This chain links TRBV15 with TRBJ2-3, with TRBD2 identical over 9 bases. Per the germline V gene, CDR1 is LNHNV and CDR2 is YYDKDF (reference sequence). The CDR3 extends over 17 amino acids. Trimming removed 0 bases from V and 5 bases from J; junction bases left unmatched: 9.

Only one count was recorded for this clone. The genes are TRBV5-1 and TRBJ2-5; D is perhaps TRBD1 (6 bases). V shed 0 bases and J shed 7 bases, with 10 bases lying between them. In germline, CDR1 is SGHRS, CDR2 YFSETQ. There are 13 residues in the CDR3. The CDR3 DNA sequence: TGCGCCAGCAGCTTGGAGGGGGACGGGACCCAGTACTTC. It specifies CASSLEGDGTQYF.

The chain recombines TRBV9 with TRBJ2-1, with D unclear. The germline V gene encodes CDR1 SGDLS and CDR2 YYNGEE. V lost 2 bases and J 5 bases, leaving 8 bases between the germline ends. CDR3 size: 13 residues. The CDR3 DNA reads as TGTGCCAGCAGCGTCGACCCGCACAATGAGCAGTTCTTC. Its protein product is CASSVDPHNEQFF.

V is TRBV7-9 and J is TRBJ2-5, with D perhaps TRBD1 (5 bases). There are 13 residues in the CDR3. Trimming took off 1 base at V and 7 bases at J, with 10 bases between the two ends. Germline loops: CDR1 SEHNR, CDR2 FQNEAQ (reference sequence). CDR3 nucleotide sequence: TGTGCCAGCAGCTTAGGACCCCAGGGGACCCAGTACTTC. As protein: CASSLGPQGTQYF.

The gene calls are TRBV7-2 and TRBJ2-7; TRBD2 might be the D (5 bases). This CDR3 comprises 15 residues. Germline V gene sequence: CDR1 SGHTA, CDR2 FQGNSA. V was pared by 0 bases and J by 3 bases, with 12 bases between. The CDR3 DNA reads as TGTGCCAGCAGCTTAGCGCCACTAGTAAGCTACGAGCAGTACTTC. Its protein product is CASSLAPLVSYEQYF. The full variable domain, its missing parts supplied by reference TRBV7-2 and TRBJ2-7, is GAGVSQSPSNKVTEKGKDVELRCDPISGHTALYWYRQSLGQGLEFLIYFQGNSAPDKSGLPSDRFSAERTGGSVSTLTIQRTQQEDSAVYLCASSLAPLVSYEQYFGPGTRLTVT.

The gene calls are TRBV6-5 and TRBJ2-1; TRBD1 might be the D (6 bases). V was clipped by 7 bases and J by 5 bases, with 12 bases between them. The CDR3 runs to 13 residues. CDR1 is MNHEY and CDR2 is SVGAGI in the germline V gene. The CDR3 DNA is TGTGCCAGCACCCAGGGGTTAGACAATGAGCAGTTCTTC. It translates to CASTQGLDNEQFF.

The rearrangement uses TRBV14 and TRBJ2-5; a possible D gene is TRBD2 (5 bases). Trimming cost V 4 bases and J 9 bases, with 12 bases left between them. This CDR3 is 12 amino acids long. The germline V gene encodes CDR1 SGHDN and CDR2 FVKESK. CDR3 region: CASSRGGFAQYF. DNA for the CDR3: TGTGCCAGCAGCCGCGGCGGGTTCGCCCAGTACTTC.

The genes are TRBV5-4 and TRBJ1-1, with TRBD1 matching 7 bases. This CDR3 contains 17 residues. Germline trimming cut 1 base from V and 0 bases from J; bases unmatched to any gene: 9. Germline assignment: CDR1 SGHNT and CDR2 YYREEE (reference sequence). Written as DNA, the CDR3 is TGTGCCAGCAGCTTGAAACGGACAGGTAACATGAACACTGAAGCTTTCTTT. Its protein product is CASSLKRTGNMNTEAFF.

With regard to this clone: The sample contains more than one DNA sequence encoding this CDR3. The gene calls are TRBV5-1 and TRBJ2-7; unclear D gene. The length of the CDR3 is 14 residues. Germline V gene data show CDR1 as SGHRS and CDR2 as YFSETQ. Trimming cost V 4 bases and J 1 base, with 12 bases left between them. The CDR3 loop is CASSPVGSSYEQYF. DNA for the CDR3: TGCGCCAGCAGCCCCGTCGGAAGTTCCTACGAGCAGTACTTC.

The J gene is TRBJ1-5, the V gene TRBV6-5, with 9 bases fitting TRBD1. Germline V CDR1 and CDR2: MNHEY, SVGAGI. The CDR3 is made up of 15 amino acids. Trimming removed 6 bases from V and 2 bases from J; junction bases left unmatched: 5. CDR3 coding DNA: TGTGCCAGCAGACGACAGGGGGTGGGCAATCAGCCCCAGCATTTT. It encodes CASRRQGVGNQPQHF.